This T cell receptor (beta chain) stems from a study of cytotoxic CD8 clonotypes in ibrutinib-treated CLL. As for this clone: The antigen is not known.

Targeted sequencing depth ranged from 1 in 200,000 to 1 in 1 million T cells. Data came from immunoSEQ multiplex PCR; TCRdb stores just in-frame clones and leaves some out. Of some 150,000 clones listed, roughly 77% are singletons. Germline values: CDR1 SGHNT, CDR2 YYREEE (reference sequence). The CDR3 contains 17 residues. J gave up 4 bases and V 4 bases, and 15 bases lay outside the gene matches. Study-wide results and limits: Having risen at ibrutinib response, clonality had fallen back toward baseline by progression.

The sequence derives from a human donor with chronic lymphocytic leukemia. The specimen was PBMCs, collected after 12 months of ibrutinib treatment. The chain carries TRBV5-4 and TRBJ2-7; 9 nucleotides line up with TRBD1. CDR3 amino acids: CASSRSHGTGYLYEQYF. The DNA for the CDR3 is TGTGCCAGCAGCCGATCCCATGGGACAGGGTATCTTTACGAGCAGTACTTC.